This TCR beta chain was sequenced during a study of PD-L1 blockade in urothelial cancer. V lost 4 bases and J lost 5; bases outside the gene matches: 7. The CDR3 is 14 residues long. Per germline, CDR1 MDHEN and CDR2 SYDVKM. Libraries were prepared by immunoSEQ multiplex PCR; TCRdb keeps only in-frame clonotypes and omits some of them. The sample yields 100,000 or so clones, approximately 91% seen once. The sample in question was PBMCs, obtained around atezolizumab (anti-PD-L1) treatment. The V gene is TRBV28, the J gene TRBJ1-1; 7 bases agree with TRBD1. This clonotype was sampled from a woman older than 75 with urothelial cancer. The CDR3 region has the DNA TGTGCCAGCAGTTCGGAAACAGGGGAAACTGAAGCTTTCTTT. Translated, it gives CASSSETGETEAFF. The full variable domain, completed using reference TRBV28 and TRBJ1-1, is DVKVTQSSRYLVKRTGEKVFLECVQDMDHENMFWYRQDPGLGLRLIYFSYDVKMKEKGDIPEGYSVSREKKERFSLILESASTNQTSMYLCASSSETGETEAFFGQGTRLTVV.